One and the same sample provided the 20 T cell receptor beta chains below, sequenced in a study of shared clonotypes between healthy human individuals. CD8 cells regarded as naive lacked CD45RO, were positively chosen for CCR7, and omitted terminally differentiated effector memory CD45RA+ cells. Using immunoSEQ multiplex PCR, the repertoire was profiled, and TCRdb retains in-frame clones only, with some absent. This table holds hundreds of thousands of clones, approximately 96% found once. Sequencing input: naive CD8+ T cells sorted from blood. The origin of the receptors is a woman in her 30s in good health.

V and J are TRBV29-1 and TRBJ2-2; perhaps TRBD2 as D (5 bases). Germline assignment: CDR1 SQVTM and CDR2 ANQGSEA. The CDR3 runs to 15 residues. With 4 bases removed from V and 0 bases from J, the gap between germline ends came to 12 bases. The CDR3 here is CSVARERANTGELFF. CDR3 nucleotides: TGCAGCGTTGCCCGGGAACGCGCGAACACCGGGGAGCTGTTTTTT.

This sequence joins TRBV27 and TRBJ2-1, with 10 bases matching TRBD2. V lost 6 bases and J lost 3; bases outside the gene matches: 5. This CDR3 comprises 15 residues. Per germline, CDR1 MNHEY and CDR2 SMNVEV (reference sequence). This chain's CDR3 is CASRPASGSYNEQFF. CDR3 bases: TGTGCCAGCAGACCTGCTAGCGGGAGCTACAATGAGCAGTTCTTC.

The chain recombines TRBV5-6 with TRBJ2-3, with 7 bases fitting TRBD2. CDR1 and CDR2 from the germline V gene are SGHDT and YYEEEE. Losses at the gene ends were 4 bases for V and 4 bases for J; bases not matched to a gene: 6. The CDR3 runs to 14 residues. This CDR3 is CASSLEGRADTQYF. In DNA, the CDR3 is TGTGCCAGCAGCCTCGAAGGGAGGGCAGATACGCAGTATTTT. The full variable domain, in which reference TRBV5-6 and TRBJ2-3 provide the parts outside the CDR3, is DAGVTQSPTHLIKTRGQQVTLRCSPKSGHDTVSWYQQALGQGPQFIFQYYEEEERQRGNFPDRFSGHQFPNYSSELNVNALLLGDSALYLCASSLEGRADTQYFGPGTRLTVL.

This sequence joins TRBV28 and TRBJ2-3, with 7 bases matching TRBD1. This CDR3 is built from 15 residues. Trimming took 6 bases from V and 3 from J; bases not matched to a gene: 9. In germline, CDR1 is MDHEN, CDR2 SYDVKM. The CDR3 DNA is TGTGCCAGCAGCTACGATAGGGGGCAGACAGATACGCAGTATTTT. Its translation is CASSYDRGQTDTQYF.

As to this clone: Additional DNA sequences in this sample encode the identical CDR3. The chain's CDR3 is CASRTGSSYNEQFF. The CDR3, as DNA: TGTGCCAGCAGAACGGGGAGCTCCTACAATGAGCAGTTCTTC. The chain is built from TRBV27 and TRBJ2-1; a weak D match, TRBD2 (5 bases). Germline V gene lookup returns CDR1 MNHEY and CDR2 SMNVEV (reference sequence). This CDR3 has 14 residues. V lost 6 bases to trimming and J lost 0 bases, with 9 bases between them.

The rearrangement uses TRBV11-2 and TRBJ2-3, with 12 bases lining up with TRBD2. V lost 3 bases to trimming and J lost 3 bases; unmatched junction nucleotides: 10. Germline-derived CDR1 and CDR2 are SGHAT and FQNNGV. The CDR3 covers 18 residues. The chain's CDR3 is CASSFPLTTSGSTDTQYF. DNA for the CDR3: TGTGCCAGCAGCTTTCCCCTAACGACTAGCGGGAGTACAGATACGCAGTATTTT.

In this sample, this clone turned up once. The DNA for the CDR3 is TGCGCCAGCAGTGATTTGGATGAGCAGTTCTTC. This gives the protein CASSDLDEQFF. The J gene is TRBJ2-1, the V gene TRBV10-2; D gene uncertain. The V end lost 3 bases, the J end lost 8 bases, and 5 bases lay between the germline ends. CDR1 is WSHSY, CDR2 SAAADI, per germline. This CDR3 has 11 residues.

The gene calls are TRBV7-9 and TRBJ2-7; D tentatively fits TRBD1 or TRBD2 (5 bases each). V was pared by 0 bases and J by 7 bases, with 19 bases between. Germline lookup yields CDR1 SEHNR and CDR2 FQNEAQ (reference sequence). This CDR3 comprises 16 residues. CDR3 sequence (DNA): TGTGCCAGCAGCTTAGCCAGGGACCTTTGGACGGGGGAGCAGTACTTC. Its protein is CASSLARDLWTGEQYF.

The rearrangement joins TRBV2 to TRBJ2-3; the D call may be TRBD1 or TRBD2 (5 bases each). The CDR3 length is 15 residues. Germline-derived CDR1 and CDR2 are SNHLY and FYNNEI. The V end was cut by 8 bases, the J end by 6 bases, with 21 bases between. The CDR3 here is CASAPGRPLRDTQYF. CDR3 sequence (DNA): TGTGCCAGCGCCCCGGGGCGCCCCTTACGCGATACGCAGTATTTT.

This chain joins TRBV4-1 and TRBJ2-7; D is possibly TRBD2 (5 bases). The CDR3 is 16 amino acids. The germline V gene encodes CDR1 MGHRA and CDR2 YSYEKL. Between the trimmed V and J ends, which lost 0 bases and 1 base, there was a span of 13 bases. In DNA, the CDR3 is TGCGCCAGCAGCCAAGATCGTAATAGCGAGTCCTACGAGCAGTACTTC. This encodes CASSQDRNSESYEQYF.

In this sample, this clone turned up once. The chain is built from TRBV5-4 and TRBJ2-1; 9 bases align to TRBD2. The CDR3 is 15 residues long. Germline values: CDR1 SGHNT, CDR2 YYREEE (reference sequence). V shed 1 base, J shed 6 bases, and the junction held 5 bases outside the gene matches. In nucleotides, the CDR3 is TGTGCCAGCAGCTTGAGTCTAGCGGGACCCAATGAGCAGTTCTTC. As protein: CASSLSLAGPNEQFF. Full variable domain (rest looked up from reference TRBV5-4 and TRBJ2-1): ETGVTQSPTHLIKTRGQQVTLRCSSQSGHNTVSWYQQALGQGPQFIFQYYREEENGRGNFPPRFSGLQFPNYSSELNVNALELDDSALYLCASSLSLAGPNEQFFGPGTRLTVL.

This clone was detected only once. The chain combines TRBV5-8 with TRBJ1-2, with unresolved D. In germline, CDR1 is SGHTS, CDR2 YDEGEE. This CDR3 comprises 11 residues. Between the trimmed V and J ends, which lost 4 bases and 5 bases, there was a span of 6 bases. DNA for the CDR3: TGTGCCAGCAGCCGTGGGTATGGCTACACCTTC. Its protein is CASSRGYGYTF.

As to this clone: This CDR3 is also generated by other DNA sequences in the sample. This chain links TRBV19 with TRBJ2-7; 11 bases fit TRBD2. Germline trimming cut 6 bases from V and 0 bases from J; bases unmatched to any gene: 4. CDR1 LNHDA and CDR2 SQIVND come from the germline V gene (reference sequence). This CDR3 has 15 amino acids. The CDR3 sequence: CASSATSGSSYEQYF. Written as DNA, the CDR3 is TGTGCCAGTAGCGCCACTAGCGGGAGCTCCTACGAGCAGTACTTC.

CDR3: CATRPGTGHEQYF. CDR3 sequence (DNA): TGTGCCACCCGTCCCGGGACAGGCCACGAGCAGTACTTC. V usage is TRBV27 and J usage is TRBJ2-5; 8 positions match TRBD1. The DNA end is more similar to TRBJ2-7, so the J call may be wrong. This CDR3 comprises 13 residues. CDR1 and CDR2 from the germline V gene are MNHEY and SMNVEV (reference sequence).

The gene calls are TRBV7-9 and TRBJ1-2, with D possibly being TRBD1 (5 bases). V lost 3 bases and J lost 6, with 11 bases in between. The CDR3 is made up of 13 amino acids. Germline V lookup: CDR1 SEHNR, CDR2 FQNEAQ (reference sequence). Here the CDR3 reads CASSFGGDDGYTF. In DNA, the CDR3 is TGTGCCAGCAGCTTTGGAGGGGATGATGGCTACACCTTC.

The chain uses TRBV25-1 and TRBJ2-2; no definite D call. V lost 7 bases and J 10 bases, leaving 22 bases between the germline ends. CDR3 length: 15 residues. Germline V gene data show CDR1 as MGHDK and CDR2 as SYGVNS. DNA for the CDR3: TGTGCCAGCATCCCCGACGTCGCAGGTACAGTGGAGCTGTTTTTT. Its protein product is CASIPDVAGTVELFF.

The chain uses TRBV5-1 and TRBJ2-1; TRBD2 matches 10 bases. J lost 0 bases, V lost 4 bases, and 7 bases had no gene match. Germline values: CDR1 SGHRS, CDR2 YFSETQ. The CDR3 runs to 17 residues. The CDR3 nucleotides are TGCGCCAGCAGCCTGGATCCTAGCGGGAGCTCCTACAATGAGCAGTTCTTC. Protein product: CASSLDPSGSSYNEQFF.

V usage is TRBV11-2 and J usage is TRBJ2-7; D might be TRBD2 (7 bases). CDR1 SGHAT and CDR2 FQNNGV come from the germline V gene. This CDR3 comprises 17 residues. The V gene lost 4 bases and the J gene lost 1 base, with 20 bases spanning the gap. CDR3 region: CASSSDGGGSLSYEQYF. The CDR3 DNA sequence: TGTGCCAGCAGCTCCGATGGGGGGGGCTCTTTGTCCTACGAGCAGTACTTC. Full variable domain (rest looked up from reference TRBV11-2 and TRBJ2-7): EAGVAQSPRYKIIEKRQSVAFWCNPISGHATLYWYQQILGQGPKLLIQFQNNGVVDDSQLPKDRFSAERLKGVDSTLKIQPAKLEDSAVYLCASSSDGGGSLSYEQYFGPGTRLTVT.

The V and J genes are TRBV28 and TRBJ2-1; D is ambiguous. Germline V gene lookup returns CDR1 MDHEN and CDR2 SYDVKM. The CDR3 covers 13 residues. The V end was cut by 6 bases, the J end by 2 bases, with 8 bases between. The CDR3 nucleotides read TGTGCCAGCAGGGTCCCTACCTACAATGAGCAGTTCTTC. It specifies CASRVPTYNEQFF.

Of note for this clone: This same CDR3 is encoded by further DNA sequences in the sample. The rearrangement uses TRBV7-9 and TRBJ2-1; D is ambiguous. CDR3 length equals 11 residues. V dropped 3 bases and J dropped 5 bases, with 2 bases sitting between them. Per the germline V gene, CDR1 is SEHNR and CDR2 is FQNEAQ (reference sequence). In DNA, the CDR3 is TGTGCCAGCAGCTTCAACAATGAGCAGTTCTTC. Translation: CASSFNNEQFF. Full variable domain (outside the CDR3, taken from reference TRBV7-9 and TRBJ2-1): DTGVSQNPRHKITKRGQNVTFRCDPISEHNRLYWYRQTLGQGPEFLTYFQNEAQLEKSRLLSDRFSAERPKGSFSTLEIQRTEQGDSAMYLCASSFNNEQFFGPGTRLTVL.